The 32 T cell receptor beta chains listed next were all sequenced from one sample in a study of blood T cell repertoires in COVID-19. Sequenced by immunoSEQ multiplex PCR; TCRdb stores in-frame clones only, minus some. This sample has 100,000 or so clones, with 87% found just once. The sample taken for sequencing was peripheral blood. These receptors originate from a woman aged 45-60 years with COVID-19, enrolled during active disease.

The V gene is TRBV28, the J gene TRBJ2-7; D is perhaps TRBD1 (6 bases). Germline loops: CDR1 MDHEN, CDR2 SYDVKM. The CDR3 spans 14 residues. Between the trimmed V and J ends, which lost 6 bases and 4 bases, there was a span of 16 bases. The CDR3 coding sequence is TGTGCCAGCAGCCAGACAGGACCTACTTACGAGCAGTACTTC. Protein product: CASSQTGPTYEQYF.

V is TRBV5-1 and J is TRBJ2-1; the match to TRBD2 covers 8 bases. The CDR3 has 15 amino acids. Germline V gene lookup returns CDR1 SGHRS and CDR2 YFSETQ. V trimming: 5 bases; J trimming: 5 bases; junction bases outside the gene matches: 9. The CDR3 bases are TGCGCCAGCAGTATATCGGGGGGGACACACAATGAGCAGTTCTTC. The encoded protein is CASSISGGTHNEQFF.

CDR3 coding DNA: TGCGCCAGCAGCCCGGGGACAACCCAAGAGACCCAGTACTTC. Translating it yields CASSPGTTQETQYF. This rearrangement joins TRBV5-1 to TRBJ2-5, with D maybe TRBD1 (6 bases). The CDR3 covers 14 residues. The germline CDR1 and CDR2 sequences are SGHRS and YFSETQ. The V gene lost 4 bases and the J gene lost 1 base, with 11 bases spanning the gap.

This chain joins TRBV29-1 and TRBJ2-5; TRBD1 aligns across 11 bases. The CDR3 spans 14 residues. From germline, CDR1 is SQVTM and CDR2 ANQGSEA. Unmatched junction bases numbered 2, after V lost 0 bases and J lost 5 bases. CDR3 protein: CSVEEGTGGETQYF. The CDR3, as DNA: TGCAGCGTTGAAGAGGGGACAGGGGGGGAGACCCAGTACTTC.

V and J are TRBV28 and TRBJ2-5, with TRBD2 matching 11 bases. Germline V CDR1 and CDR2: MDHEN, SYDVKM. V was pared by 6 bases and J by 5 bases, with 20 bases of the junction left unmatched. This CDR3 comprises 19 residues. DNA for the CDR3: TGTGCCAGCAGCTCTCCCCGGGTGGTAGCGGGGGGGCCTGGGGAGACCCAGTACTTC. It yields the protein CASSSPRVVAGGPGETQYF.

The rearrangement uses TRBV4-1 and TRBJ1-1; TRBD1 is a possible D gene (5 bases). The CDR3 runs 15 residues. Germline CDR1 reads MGHRA; CDR2 reads YSYEKL. The V gene lost 5 bases and the J gene lost 4 bases, with 17 bases spanning the gap. CDR3 bases: TGCGCCAGCAGCAGAACTCTCGGGGGGGGCACTGAAGCTTTCTTT. Translating gives CASSRTLGGGTEAFF.

The rearrangement joins TRBV6-5 to TRBJ2-7; 8 nucleotides line up with TRBD1. The V segment lost 8 bases and the J segment 1 base; nucleotides outside the gene matches: 10. The CDR3 has 15 residues. CDR1 and CDR2 (germline): MNHEY, SVGAGI. The CDR3 coding sequence is TGTGCCAGCGGTCTGACCGGGACAGGATCCTACGAGCAGTACTTC. It encodes CASGLTGTGSYEQYF.

Remarks on this clone: Other DNA sequences within the sample encode an identical CDR3. This sequence joins TRBV12-5 and TRBJ2-2; 7 nucleotides align to TRBD2. This CDR3 is built from 19 residues. V trimming: 0 bases; J trimming: 4 bases; junction bases outside the gene matches: 14. Germline values: CDR1 LGHNT, CDR2 FRNRAP. The CDR3 DNA sequence: TGTGCTAGTGGTTTGGTGCGCGGGTTCCCCAGGGAGGGCACCGGGGAGCTGTTTTTT. Its protein is CASGLVRGFPREGTGELFF.

This clone was detected only a few times. The V and J genes are TRBV6-5 and TRBJ1-6; a possible D gene is TRBD1 (5 bases). Looked up from germline, CDR1 is MNHEY and CDR2 is SVGAGI. The CDR3 is made up of 16 amino acids. Trimming cost V 0 bases and J 7 bases, with 13 bases left between them. The DNA of the CDR3 is TGTGCCAGCAGTTACTCGCACCCAGGGAGGAATTCACCCCTCCACTTT. Translation: CASSYSHPGRNSPLHF.

The V call is TRBV6-2 or TRBV6-3, the J call TRBJ1-5; D perhaps matches TRBD1 (6 bases). Germline values: CDR1 MNHEY, CDR2 SVGEGT. This CDR3 region has 13 residues. V lost 2 bases, J lost 6 bases, and 8 bases lay in between. The chain's CDR3 is CASSYAGVQPQHF. The CDR3 DNA follows: TGTGCCAGCAGTTACGCAGGGGTTCAGCCCCAGCATTTT.

This chain joins TRBV6-6 and TRBJ2-3, with unresolved D. Per germline, CDR1 MNHNY and CDR2 SVGAGI (reference sequence). V was trimmed by 3 bases and J by 6 bases, leaving 10 bases between them. This CDR3 region has 13 residues. CDR3 region: CASSYAAADTQYF. The CDR3 coding sequence is TGTGCCAGCAGTTATGCGGCAGCCGATACGCAGTATTTT.

The chain joins TRBV19 to TRBJ1-3; unclear D gene. Between the trimmed V and J ends, which lost 5 bases and 0 bases, there was a span of 20 bases. Germline-derived CDR1 and CDR2 are LNHDA and SQIVND (reference sequence). The CDR3 spans 18 residues. CDR3 sequence (DNA): TGTGCCAGTAGTCCACAGACCGAGATTTTGAGCTCTGGAAACACCATATATTTT. Encoded protein: CASSPQTEILSSGNTIYF.

V usage is TRBV29-1 and J usage is TRBJ1-2, with unresolved D. Looked up from germline, CDR1 is SQVTM and CDR2 is ANQGSEA. V gave up 6 bases and J gave up 5 bases, with 10 bases separating them. The CDR3 has 11 residues. The CDR3 protein is CSVATSYGYTF. The CDR3 DNA reads TGCAGCGTCGCGACATCATATGGCTACACCTTC.

V and J are TRBV6-5 and TRBJ2-3; 7 nucleotides align to TRBD1. The V segment lost 2 bases and the J segment 2 bases; nucleotides outside the gene matches: 4. Germline CDR1 and CDR2: MNHEY and SVGAGI. This CDR3 region has 15 residues. The CDR3 DNA follows: TGTGCCAGCAGTTACAGGGGGCCTATCACAGATACGCAGTATTTT. Translated, it gives CASSYRGPITDTQYF.

The genes are TRBV5-6 and TRBJ2-5; D unclear. The V end lost 4 bases, the J end lost 3 bases, and 4 bases lay between the germline ends. The CDR3 sequence is 11 residues long. Germline CDR1 SGHDT, CDR2 YYEEEE. The CDR3 is CASSREETQYF. DNA of the CDR3: TGTGCCAGCAGCCGAGAAGAGACCCAGTACTTC.

V and J are TRBV7-2 and TRBJ2-7, with D maybe TRBD2 (6 bases). The germline gives CDR1 SGHTA, CDR2 FQGNSA. The CDR3 has 17 residues. V was shortened by 5 bases and J by 2 bases, with 22 bases between the two germline ends. CDR3 sequence: CASSPAPGTLLTYEQYF. The CDR3 nucleotides are TGTGCCAGCAGCCCCGCCCCCGGGACTTTACTCACCTACGAGCAGTACTTC.

V gene TRBV6-2 or TRBV6-3 combines with J gene TRBJ1-1, with TRBD1 as a possible D gene (5 bases). The CDR3 length is 14 residues. Germline V gene data show CDR1 as MNHEY and CDR2 as SVGEGT. With 2 bases removed from V and 10 bases from J, the gap between germline ends came to 17 bases. The CDR3 spells CASSYPQALGVAFF. The CDR3 DNA reads TGTGCCAGCAGTTACCCCCAGGCCTTAGGGGTAGCTTTCTTT.

The chain employs TRBV9 and TRBJ1-6; possibly TRBD1 for D (6 bases). The CDR3 has 16 residues. V gave up 4 bases and J gave up 6 bases, with 17 bases separating them. CDR1 and CDR2 from the germline V gene are SGDLS and YYNGEE. The CDR3 DNA follows: TGTGCCAGCAGCCCCTCGGGGGGGGGCCTTAATTCACCCCTCCACTTT. Its protein is CASSPSGGGLNSPLHF.

This rearrangement joins TRBV12-3 or TRBV12-4 to TRBJ2-1, with D unclear. Trimming removed 6 bases from V and 10 bases from J, with 13 bases in between. The CDR3 has 12 amino acids. The CDR3 nucleotides read TGTGCCAGCAGCCTCGAAATGCGGGAGCAGTTCTTC. Translating gives CASSLEMREQFF.

The chain couples TRBV11-3 to TRBJ1-4; 11 bases are shared with TRBD1. Per germline, CDR1 SGHNT and CDR2 YENEEA. Trimming cost V 4 bases and J 3 bases; bases outside gene matches: 4. This CDR3 is 16 amino acids long. CDR3 sequence reads: CASSSDRGLANEKLFF. DNA of the CDR3: TGTGCCAGCAGCTCGGACAGGGGGCTCGCTAATGAAAAACTGTTTTTT.

The chain is built from TRBV28 and TRBJ1-3; 8 bases are shared with TRBD1. CDR1 is MDHEN, CDR2 SYDVKM, per germline. The CDR3 covers 17 residues. J lost 0 bases, V lost 5 bases, and 9 bases had no gene match. CDR3 loop: CASSLRTGPYSGNTIYF. The DNA of the CDR3 is TGTGCCAGCAGTCTACGGACAGGGCCGTACTCTGGAAACACCATATATTTT.

The chain uses TRBV2 and TRBJ2-2; the D gene is possibly TRBD1 (5 bases). This CDR3 comprises 14 residues. Per germline, CDR1 SNHLY and CDR2 FYNNEI. The V and J ends lost 7 bases and 0 bases respectively, with 9 bases between them. In DNA, the CDR3 is TGTGCCAGCATAAGGGGCGCGAACACCGGGGAGCTGTTTTTT. The encoded protein is CASIRGANTGELFF. The full variable domain, rest sourced from reference TRBV2 and TRBJ2-2, is EPEVTQTPSHQVTQMGQEVILRCVPISNHLYFYWYRQILGQKVEFLVSFYNNEISEKSEIFDDQFSVERPDGSNFTLKIRSTKLEDSAMYFCASIRGANTGELFFGEGSRLTVL.

V is TRBV15 and J is TRBJ2-5; 7 bases agree with TRBD1. The trim removed 0 bases at V and 4 bases at J, leaving 14 bases unmatched. Germline CDR1 reads LNHNV; CDR2 reads YYDKDF (reference sequence). The CDR3 is made up of 18 amino acids. CDR3 sequence (DNA): TGTGCCACCAGCAGAGATAGGGACAGTTATAGATGGGGAGAGACCCAGTACTTC. Encoded protein: CATSRDRDSYRWGETQYF.

V is TRBV7-8 and J is TRBJ2-3; TRBD2 matches at 9 bases. CDR3 size: 15 residues. J gave up 4 bases and V 0 bases, and 2 bases lay outside the gene matches. Looked up from germline, CDR1 is SGHVS and CDR2 is FQNEAQ. The CDR3 DNA reads as TGTGCCAGCAGCTTAGCGGGACTAGCATCAGATACGCAGTATTTT. Protein product: CASSLAGLASDTQYF. The full variable domain, its missing parts supplied by reference TRBV7-8 and TRBJ2-3, is GAGVSQSPRYKVAKRGQDVALRCDPISGHVSLFWYQQALGQGPEFLTYFQNEAQLDKSGLPSDRFFAERPEGSVSTLKIQRTQQEDSAVYLCASSLAGLASDTQYFGPGTRLTVL.

The genes are TRBV28 and TRBJ2-7; D gene unclear. The CDR3 contains 14 residues. V shed 7 bases and J shed 2 bases, with 15 bases lying between them. Germline V gives CDR1 MDHEN, CDR2 SYDVKM. The CDR3 DNA reads TGTGCCAGCAACTCAGGCCCGATTACCTACGAGCAGTACTTC. Translation: CASNSGPITYEQYF.

This sequence joins TRBV19 and TRBJ1-6; 8 nucleotides line up with TRBD1. CDR1 LNHDA and CDR2 SQIVND come from the germline V gene (reference sequence). The CDR3 covers 18 residues. J gave up 9 bases and V 4 bases, and 17 bases lay outside the gene matches. The CDR3 sequence is CASSTPCGDRRICSPLHF. As DNA, the CDR3 is TGTGCCAGTAGTACCCCGTGCGGGGACAGGAGGATTTGTTCACCCCTCCACTTT.

This sequence joins TRBV28 and TRBJ1-2; D remains ambiguous. V dropped 4 bases and J dropped 5 bases, with 5 bases sitting between them. Germline V gene sequence: CDR1 MDHEN, CDR2 SYDVKM. This CDR3 has 11 residues. The CDR3 DNA follows: TGTGCCAGCAGTTCCCCGTATGGCTACACCTTC. Encoded protein: CASSSPYGYTF.

The rearrangement uses TRBV5-3 and TRBJ1-3, with 10 bases fitting TRBD1. TRBV5-3 is an ORF, with its function uncertain. There are 15 residues in the CDR3. J gave up 5 bases and V 0 bases, and 2 bases lay outside the gene matches. DNA of the CDR3: TGTGCCAGAAGCTTGGTGGACAGGGGGAGAAACACCATATATTTT. It encodes CARSLVDRGRNTIYF.

This clone was observed once. The chain combines TRBV2 with TRBJ1-5; D not resolved. Trimming cost V 7 bases and J 0 bases, with 7 bases left between them. The CDR3 runs to 13 residues. Germline V CDR1 and CDR2: SNHLY, FYNNEI. CDR3 DNA: TGTGCCAGCATTCTAGATAGCAATCAGCCCCAGCATTTT. The encoded protein is CASILDSNQPQHF.

V gene TRBV9 combines with J gene TRBJ2-7; 9 nucleotides match TRBD2. The CDR3 runs 15 residues. Germline-derived CDR1 and CDR2 are SGDLS and YYNGEE. The J segment lost 7 bases and the V segment lost 0 bases, leaving 8 bases of the junction unmatched. Here the CDR3 reads CASSVGLAGREEQYF. CDR3 bases: TGTGCCAGCAGCGTAGGTCTAGCGGGAAGGGAGGAGCAGTACTTC. The full variable domain, its missing parts supplied by reference TRBV9 and TRBJ2-7, is DSGVTQTPKHLITATGQRVTLRCSPRSGDLSVYWYQQSLDQGLQFLIQYYNGEERAKGNILERFSAQQFPDLHSELNLSSLELGDSALYFCASSVGLAGREEQYFGPGTRLTVT.

This clone was seen a single time. The chain has TRBV11-2 and TRBJ1-2; perhaps TRBD1 as D (6 bases). V was trimmed by 4 bases and J by 4 bases, leaving 19 bases between them. The CDR3 totals 16 residues. The germline V gene encodes CDR1 SGHAT and CDR2 FQNNGV. DNA for the CDR3: TGTGCCAGCAGCTCTGGAGGTGCAGGGGATCCCTATGGCTACACCTTC. It translates to CASSSGGAGDPYGYTF.

The chain couples TRBV7-9 to TRBJ2-1; D possibly corresponds to TRBD1 (6 bases). The V gene's germline CDR1 is SEHNR and CDR2 FQNEAQ (reference sequence). The CDR3 spans 14 residues. Trimming shortened V by 11 bases and J by 2 bases, and 16 bases separated the two germline ends. The CDR3, as DNA: TGTGCCGAGTGGGGGCGGGCCGCCTACAATGAGCAGTTCTTC. This gives the protein CAEWGRAAYNEQFF.